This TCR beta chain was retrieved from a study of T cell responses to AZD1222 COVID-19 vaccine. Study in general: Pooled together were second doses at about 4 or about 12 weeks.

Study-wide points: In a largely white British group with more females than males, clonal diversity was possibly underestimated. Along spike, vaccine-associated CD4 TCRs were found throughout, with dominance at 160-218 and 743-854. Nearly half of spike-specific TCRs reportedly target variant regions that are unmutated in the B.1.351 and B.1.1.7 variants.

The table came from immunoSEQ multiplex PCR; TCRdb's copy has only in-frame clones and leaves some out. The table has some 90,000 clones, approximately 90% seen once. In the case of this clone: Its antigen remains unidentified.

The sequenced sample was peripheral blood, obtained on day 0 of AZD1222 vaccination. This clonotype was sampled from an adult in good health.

This CDR3 is CASSLSSALPGNNEQFF. The CDR3 bases are TGTGCCAGCAGCCTATCGTCAGCCCTTCCTGGGAACAATGAGCAGTTCTTC. This rearrangement joins TRBV3-1 (or the pseudogene TRBV3-2) to TRBJ2-1; no firm D call. Germline CDR1 is LGHDT and CDR2 is YNNKEL (reference sequence). This CDR3 has 17 residues. V lost 4 bases and J lost 5, with 21 bases in between.